This T cell receptor (beta chain) was found in a study of blood T cell repertoires in COVID-19. Study details: From the United States, Italy and Spain came samples of acute and convalescent COVID-19. The analysed material was cDNA or gDNA that came from T cells, B-cell-depleted T cells, or PBMCs.

Authors' analysis steps: Nucleated cell counts were estimated from reference gene primer amplification. Profiling relied on immunoSEQ multiplex PCR, and the TCRdb table lists in-frame clones only, not all of them. For V, J and clone size, that table is used; D and trimming come from the DNA. The sample carries 90,000 to 150,000 clones, 85% to 90% recorded once. The germline V gene encodes CDR1 SGHNT and CDR2 YYREEE (reference sequence). This CDR3 region has 15 residues. J was trimmed by 3 bases and V by 2 bases; bases with no gene match: 6. The TCR was taken from a woman between 50 and 59 years old with acute or convalescent COVID-19. The genes are TRBV5-4 and TRBJ2-7; 9 bases are shared with TRBD2. What was sequenced was peripheral blood. The CDR3 loop reads CASSFAGGAYYEQYF. The CDR3 nucleotides are TGTGCCAGCAGCTTTGCGGGGGGGGCCTACTACGAGCAGTACTTC.